Reported below is one TCR beta chain. The target antigen is unknown. In the authors' workflow: From ImmunoSEQ came sequences covering only the junction and carrying no quality scores, so filtering differed. The data were produced by immunoSEQ multiplex PCR, yet TCRdb's version contains in-frame clones alone and is incomplete. Clone size and V and J calls were adopted from that table, with D and trimming inferred from the DNA. The sample holds millions of clones, approximately 95% seen once. The data were taken from a study of shared clonotypes between healthy human individuals. Study outcomes and limitations: Across a handful of donors, naive CD4 shared about 5%, naive CD8 more than 3%, memory CD4 over 2%, memory CD8 0.4%. Clonotype sharing among the donors was expected to vary with sequencing depth.

Positively selected for CCR7, the CD45RO-negative cells used as naive CD8 cells excluded terminally differentiated effector memory CD45RA+ cells. The CDR3 runs 16 residues. From germline, CDR1 is MRHNA and CDR2 SNTAGT. Trimming took 0 bases from V and 0 from J, leaving 9 bases between them. Sequencing input: naive CD8+ T cells sorted from blood. The TCR was taken from a man between 18 and 35 years old in good health. This chain connects TRBV6-4 to TRBJ2-1, with a possible D match to TRBD2 (5 bases). The CDR3 spells CASSDSLGSSYNEQFF. The CDR3 DNA reads TGTGCCAGCAGTGACTCGTTAGGGAGCTCCTACAATGAGCAGTTCTTC.